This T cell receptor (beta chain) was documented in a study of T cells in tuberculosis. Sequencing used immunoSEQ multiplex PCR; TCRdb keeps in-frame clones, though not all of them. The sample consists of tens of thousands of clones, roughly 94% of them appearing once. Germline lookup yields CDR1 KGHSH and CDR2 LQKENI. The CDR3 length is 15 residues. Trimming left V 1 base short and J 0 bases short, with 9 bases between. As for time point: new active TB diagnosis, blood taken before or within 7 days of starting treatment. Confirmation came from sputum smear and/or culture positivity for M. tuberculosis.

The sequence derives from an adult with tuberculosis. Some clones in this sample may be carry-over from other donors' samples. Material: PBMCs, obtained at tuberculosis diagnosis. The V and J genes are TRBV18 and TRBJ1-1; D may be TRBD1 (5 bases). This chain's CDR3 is CASSPQSGLNTEAFF. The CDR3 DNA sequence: TGTGCCAGCTCACCACAGTCAGGGTTGAACACTGAAGCTTTCTTT.